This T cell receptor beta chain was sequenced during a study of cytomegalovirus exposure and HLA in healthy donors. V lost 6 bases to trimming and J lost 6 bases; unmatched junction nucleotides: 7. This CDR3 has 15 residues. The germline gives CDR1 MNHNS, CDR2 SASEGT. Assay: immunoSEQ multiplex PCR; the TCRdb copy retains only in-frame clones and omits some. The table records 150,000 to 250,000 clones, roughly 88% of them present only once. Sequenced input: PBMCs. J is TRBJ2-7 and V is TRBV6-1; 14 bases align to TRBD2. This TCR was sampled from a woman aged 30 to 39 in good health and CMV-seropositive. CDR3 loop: CASSDGLAGGGEQYF. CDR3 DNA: TGTGCCAGCAGCGATGGACTAGCGGGAGGAGGCGAGCAGTACTTC.